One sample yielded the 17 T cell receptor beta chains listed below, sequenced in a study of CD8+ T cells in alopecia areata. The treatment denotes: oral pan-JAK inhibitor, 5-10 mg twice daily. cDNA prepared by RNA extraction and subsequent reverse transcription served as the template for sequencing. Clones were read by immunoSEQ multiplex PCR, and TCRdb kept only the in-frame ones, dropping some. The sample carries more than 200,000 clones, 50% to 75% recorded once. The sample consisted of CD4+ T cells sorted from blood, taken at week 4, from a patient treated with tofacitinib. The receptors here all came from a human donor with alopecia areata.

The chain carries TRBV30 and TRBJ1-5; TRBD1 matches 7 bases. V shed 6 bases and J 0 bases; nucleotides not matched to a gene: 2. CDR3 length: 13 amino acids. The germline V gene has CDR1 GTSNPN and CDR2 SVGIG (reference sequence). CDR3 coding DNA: TGTGCCTGCGGGACAGATAGCAATCAGCCCCAGCATTTT. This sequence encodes CACGTDSNQPQHF.

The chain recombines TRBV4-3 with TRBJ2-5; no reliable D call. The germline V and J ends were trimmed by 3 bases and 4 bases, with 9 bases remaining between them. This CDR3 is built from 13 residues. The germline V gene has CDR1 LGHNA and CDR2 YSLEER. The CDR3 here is CASSHIVGETQYF. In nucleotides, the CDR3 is TGCGCCAGCAGCCATATCGTAGGAGAGACCCAGTACTTC.

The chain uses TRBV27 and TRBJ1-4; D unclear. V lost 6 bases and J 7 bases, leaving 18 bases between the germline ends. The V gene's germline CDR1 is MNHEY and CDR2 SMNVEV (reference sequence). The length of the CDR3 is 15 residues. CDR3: CASSLLGAGGEKLFF. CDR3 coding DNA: TGTGCCAGCAGCCTACTAGGAGCGGGAGGTGAAAAACTGTTTTTT.

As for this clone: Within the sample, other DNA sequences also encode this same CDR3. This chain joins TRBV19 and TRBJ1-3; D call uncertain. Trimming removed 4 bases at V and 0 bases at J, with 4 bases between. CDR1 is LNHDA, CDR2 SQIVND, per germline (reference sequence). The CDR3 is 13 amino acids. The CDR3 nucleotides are TGTGCCAGTAGTAGGACCTCTGGAAACACCATATATTTT. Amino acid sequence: CASSRTSGNTIYF.

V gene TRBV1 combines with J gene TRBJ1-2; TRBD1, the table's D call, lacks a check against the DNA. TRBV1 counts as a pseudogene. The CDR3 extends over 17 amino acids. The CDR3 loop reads CTSSQRDRELSNYGYTF. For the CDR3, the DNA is TGCACCAGCAGCCAACGGGACAGGGAACTCTCTAACTATGGCTACACCTTC.

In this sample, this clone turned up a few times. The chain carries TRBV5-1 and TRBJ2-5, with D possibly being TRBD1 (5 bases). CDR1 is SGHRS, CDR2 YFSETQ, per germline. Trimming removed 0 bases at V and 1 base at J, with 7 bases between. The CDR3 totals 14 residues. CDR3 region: CASSLGQPQETQYF. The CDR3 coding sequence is TGCGCCAGCAGCTTGGGACAGCCCCAAGAGACCCAGTACTTC.

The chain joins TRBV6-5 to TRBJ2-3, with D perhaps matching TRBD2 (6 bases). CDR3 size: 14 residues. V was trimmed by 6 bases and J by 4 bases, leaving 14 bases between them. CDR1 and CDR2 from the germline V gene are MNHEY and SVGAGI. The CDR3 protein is CASSDLLAADTQYF. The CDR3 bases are TGTGCCAGCAGCGACCTACTAGCCGCAGATACGCAGTATTTT.

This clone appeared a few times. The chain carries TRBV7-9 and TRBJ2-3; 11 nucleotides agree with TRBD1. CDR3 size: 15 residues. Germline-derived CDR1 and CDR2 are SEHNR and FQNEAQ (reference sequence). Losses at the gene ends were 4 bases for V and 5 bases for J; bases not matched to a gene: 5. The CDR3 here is CASSSGTGGIDTQYF. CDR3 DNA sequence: TGTGCCAGCAGCTCCGGGACAGGGGGAATAGATACGCAGTATTTT.

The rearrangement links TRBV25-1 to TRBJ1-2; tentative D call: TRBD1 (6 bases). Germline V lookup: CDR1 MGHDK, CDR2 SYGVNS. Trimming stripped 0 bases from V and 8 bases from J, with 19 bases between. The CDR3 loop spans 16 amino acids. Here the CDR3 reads CASSEYRHEGGRGYTF. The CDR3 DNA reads TGTGCCAGCAGTGAATATAGGCACGAGGGGGGCCGGGGCTACACCTTC.

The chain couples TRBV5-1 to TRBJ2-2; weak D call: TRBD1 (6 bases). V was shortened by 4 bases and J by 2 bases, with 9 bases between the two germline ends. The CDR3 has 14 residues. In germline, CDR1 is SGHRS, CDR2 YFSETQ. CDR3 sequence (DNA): TGCGCCAGCAGCCCGGGACACAACACCGGGGAGCTGTTTTTT. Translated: CASSPGHNTGELFF. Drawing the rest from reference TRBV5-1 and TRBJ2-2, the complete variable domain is KAGVTQTPRYLIKTRGQQVTLSCSPISGHRSVSWYQQTPGQGLQFLFEYFSETQRNKGNFPGRFSGRQFSNSRSEMNVSTLELGDSALYLCASSPGHNTGELFFGEGSRLTVL.

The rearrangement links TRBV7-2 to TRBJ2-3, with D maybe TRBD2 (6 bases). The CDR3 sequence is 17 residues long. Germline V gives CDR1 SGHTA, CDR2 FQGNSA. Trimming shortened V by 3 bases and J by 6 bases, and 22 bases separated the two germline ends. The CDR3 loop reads CASSLNRPGLKGDTQYF. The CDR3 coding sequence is TGTGCCAGCAGCTTGAACCGCCCGGGACTTAAGGGCGATACGCAGTATTTT. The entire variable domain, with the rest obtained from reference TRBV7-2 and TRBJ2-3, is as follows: GAGVSQSPSNKVTEKGKDVELRCDPISGHTALYWYRQSLGQGLEFLIYFQGNSAPDKSGLPSDRFSAERTGGSVSTLTIQRTQQEDSAVYLCASSLNRPGLKGDTQYFGPGTRLTVL.

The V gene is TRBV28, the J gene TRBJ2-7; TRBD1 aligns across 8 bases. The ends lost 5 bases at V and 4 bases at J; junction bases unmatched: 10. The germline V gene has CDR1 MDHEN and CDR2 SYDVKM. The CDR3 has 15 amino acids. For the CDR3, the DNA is TGTGCCAGCAGTATCCCCGGGACAGGCCCATACGAGCAGTACTTC. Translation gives CASSIPGTGPYEQYF.

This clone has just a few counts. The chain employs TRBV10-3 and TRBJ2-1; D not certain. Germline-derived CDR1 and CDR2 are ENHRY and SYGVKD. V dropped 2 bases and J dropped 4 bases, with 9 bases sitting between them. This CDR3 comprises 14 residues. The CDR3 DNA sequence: TGTGCCATCAGTGAGCCCGACAAATACAATGAGCAGTTCTTC. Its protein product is CAISEPDKYNEQFF.

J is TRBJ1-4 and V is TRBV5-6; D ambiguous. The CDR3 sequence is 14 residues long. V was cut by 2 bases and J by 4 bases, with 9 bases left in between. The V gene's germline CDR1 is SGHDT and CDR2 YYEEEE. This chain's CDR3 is CASSLRLYNEKLFF. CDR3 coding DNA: TGTGCCAGCAGCTTACGACTGTATAATGAAAAACTGTTTTTT.

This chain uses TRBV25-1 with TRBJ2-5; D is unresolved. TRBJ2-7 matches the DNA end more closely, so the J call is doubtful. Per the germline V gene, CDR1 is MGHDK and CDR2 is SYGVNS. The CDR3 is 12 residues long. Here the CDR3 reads CASSHSSYEQYF. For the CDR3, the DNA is TGTGCCAGCAGTCATAGCTCCTACGAGCAGTACTTC.

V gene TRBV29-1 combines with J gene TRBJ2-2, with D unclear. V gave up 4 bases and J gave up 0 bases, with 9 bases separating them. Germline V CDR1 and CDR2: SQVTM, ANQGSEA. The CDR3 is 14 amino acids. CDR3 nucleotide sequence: TGCAGCGTTGTTGACGGACCGAACACCGGGGAGCTGTTTTTT. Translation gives CSVVDGPNTGELFF.

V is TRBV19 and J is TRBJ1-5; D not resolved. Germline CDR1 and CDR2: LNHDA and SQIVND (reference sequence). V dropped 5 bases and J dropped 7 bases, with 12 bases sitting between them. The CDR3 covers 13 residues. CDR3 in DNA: TGTGCCAGTAGTCGGCAGGTGAGGCAGCCCCAGCATTTT. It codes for CASSRQVRQPQHF.